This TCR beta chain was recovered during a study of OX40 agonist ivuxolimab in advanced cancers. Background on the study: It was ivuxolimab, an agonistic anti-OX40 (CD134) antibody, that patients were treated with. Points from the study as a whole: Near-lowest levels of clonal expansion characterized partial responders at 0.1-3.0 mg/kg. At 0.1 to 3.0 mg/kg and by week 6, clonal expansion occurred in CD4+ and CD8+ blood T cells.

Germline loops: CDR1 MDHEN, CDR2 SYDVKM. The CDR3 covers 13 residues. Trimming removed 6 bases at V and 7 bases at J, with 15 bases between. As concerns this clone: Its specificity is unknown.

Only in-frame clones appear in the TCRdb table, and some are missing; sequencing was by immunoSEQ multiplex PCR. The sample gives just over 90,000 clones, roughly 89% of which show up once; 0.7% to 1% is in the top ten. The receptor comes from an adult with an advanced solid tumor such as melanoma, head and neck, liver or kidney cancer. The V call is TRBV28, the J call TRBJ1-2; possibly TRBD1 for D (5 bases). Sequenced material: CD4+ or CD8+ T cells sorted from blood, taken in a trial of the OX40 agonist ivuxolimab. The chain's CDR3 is CASSPPRGVGYTF. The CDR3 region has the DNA TGTGCCAGCAGCCCTCCTCGGGGGGTTGGCTACACCTTC.